This is a list of T cell receptor beta chains from one sample in a study of blood T cells in healthy people across ages. TCRdb processed the 5' RACE reads anew with MiXCR; each CDR3 protein has one entry. Of over 500,000 distinct CDR3 sequences detected, more than 45% appear once; the ten largest clones hold approximately 12%. The sample comprised blood. These receptors came from an elderly woman in good health. The CDR3 runs from the conserved cysteine through the conserved F or W. The D gene is left open where the match is weak. Clone sizes are given selectively: once, few, many, or a class where the clone is expanded.

CDR3 DNA	CDR3 protein	D gene	J gene	CDR3 length	clone size	V gene
TGTGCCCGCAGTTTAGTAGTGGGAGGATCCTCCTACGAGCAGTACTTC	CARSLVVGGSSYEQYF	.	TRBJ2-7	16	.	TRBV12-3/TRBV12-4
TGTGCCAGCACCCCCGCTCGGGTCAGCGAGCAGTACTTC	CASTPARVSEQYF	.	TRBJ2-7	13	.	TRBV2
TGTGCCAGCAGCGTAGAGCCAGCGCCGAACACCGGGGAGCTGTTTTTT	CASSVEPAPNTGELFF	.	TRBJ2-2	16	.	TRBV9
TGCGCCAGCAGCTTACGACAGGGTTACTACGAGCAGTACTTC	CASSLRQGYYEQYF	TRBD1	TRBJ2-7	14	.	TRBV5-1
TGCAGTGTTCGACTAGCTTCAGATACGCAGTATTTT	CSVRLASDTQYF	TRBD2	TRBJ2-3	12	many	TRBV20-1
TGTGCCAGCAGCTTAGATCAGGACAATGAGCAGTTCTTC	CASSLDQDNEQFF	.	TRBJ2-1	13	.	TRBV11-2
TGTGCCAGCAGCACGAGACAGGGTCTTTACAATGAGCAGTACTTC	CASSTRQGLYNEQYF	TRBD1	TRBJ2-7	15	few	TRBV9
TGCGCCAGCAGATCGGCAGGGGGGACAGATACGCAGTATTTT	CASRSAGGTDTQYF	.	TRBJ2-3	14	.	TRBV5-1
TGTGCCAGCAGCTTAGATCAGGATGAGCAGTTCTTC	CASSLDQDEQFF	.	TRBJ2-1	12	few	TRBV11-3
TGTGCCAGCAGCTTGGGAACGAGGGGTCAGCCCCAGCATTTT	CASSLGTRGQPQHF	.	TRBJ1-5	14	few	TRBV7-9
TGTGCCAGCAGTCTCGGGGGGCGATCCAGCAATGAGCAGTTCTTC	CASSLGGRSSNEQFF	.	TRBJ2-1	15	.	TRBV12-3/TRBV12-4
TGTGCCAGCAGTGAAGAGGGCTGGCAGCCCCAGCATTTT	CASSEEGWQPQHF	.	TRBJ1-5	13	.	TRBV2
TGTGCCAGCAGACCGACAGCTGGCACCGGGGAGCTGTTTTTT	CASRPTAGTGELFF	.	TRBJ2-2	14	.	TRBV11-1
TGTGCCAGCCTCGGGGGTAACGCTGAAGCTTTCTTT	CASLGGNAEAFF	.	TRBJ1-1	12	few	TRBV6-5
TGTGCCAGCAGCCCCGCGGGGATAGCCTACAATGAGCAGTTCTTC	CASSPAGIAYNEQFF	.	TRBJ2-1	15	.	TRBV3-1
TGTGCCAGCAGCTTGTTATTCGGACTAGCGGGAGAGCCTTCGAATGAGCAGTTCTTC	CASSLLFGLAGEPSNEQFF	TRBD2	TRBJ2-1	19	.	TRBV5-6
TGTGCCAGCAGGATCGGGACTCCCCTAGGTAATGAGCAGTTCTTC	CASRIGTPLGNEQFF	.	TRBJ2-1	15	many	TRBV12-3/TRBV12-4